This T cell receptor beta chain came from a study of T cells in localized non-small cell lung cancer. Notes on the study in general: Sequencing, confined to only one tumor region, leaves heterogeneity possible. Turning up in adjacent lung were a median around 60 of the top 100 tumor clones.

Generated by immunoSEQ multiplex PCR, the TCRdb table keeps only in-frame clones and is missing some. The sample carries about 26,000 clones, over 75% recorded once. Trimming took off 6 bases at V and 2 bases at J, with 13 bases between the two ends. Germline V lookup: CDR1 MNHNY, CDR2 SVGAGI (reference sequence). This CDR3 comprises 14 residues. As regards this clone: Its antigen remains unidentified.

The starting material was peripheral blood, obtained before any cancer treatment. J is TRBJ1-2 and V is TRBV6-6; unclear D gene. The source is a man aged 40-75 years with stage III squamous cell lung carcinoma. The CDR3 DNA is TGTGCCAGCAGCCCAGGAGCCCGCAACTATGGCTACACCTTC. It is translated as CASSPGARNYGYTF.